Each of the 18 T cell receptor beta chains below was sequenced from the same sample in a study of shared clonotypes between healthy human individuals. Data came from immunoSEQ multiplex PCR; TCRdb stores just in-frame clones and leaves some out. The profile shows about 680,000 clones, 92% of them singletons. Naive CD8 cells lacked CD45RO, underwent positive selection for CCR7 and left out terminally differentiated effector memory CD45RA+ cells. The source material was naive CD8+ T cells sorted from blood. The receptors derive from a man in his thirties or forties in good health.

The count of this clone is one. V gene TRBV5-1 combines with J gene TRBJ1-1, with TRBD1 matching 7 bases. The ends lost 4 bases at V and 3 bases at J; junction bases unmatched: 9. This CDR3 has 15 amino acids. From germline, CDR1 is SGHRS and CDR2 YFSETQ. The CDR3 here is CASSPRQGRYTEAFF. In DNA, the CDR3 is TGCGCCAGCAGCCCGCGACAGGGTCGGTACACTGAAGCTTTCTTT.

Regarding this clone: The sample holds other DNA sequences that translate to the same CDR3. This chain's CDR3 is CSATQETQYF. In nucleotides, the CDR3 is TGCAGTGCTACTCAAGAGACCCAGTACTTC. The chain links TRBV20-1 to TRBJ2-5; D uncertain. This CDR3 is built from 10 residues. The germline V and J ends were trimmed by 4 bases and 2 bases, with 2 bases remaining between them. The germline V gene encodes CDR1 DFQATT and CDR2 SNEGSKA (reference sequence).

The chain carries TRBV7-2 and TRBJ2-3, with D maybe TRBD2 (6 bases). V lost 5 bases and J lost 2, with 20 bases in between. The CDR3 totals 17 residues. Germline V gene lookup returns CDR1 SGHTA and CDR2 FQGNSA. This CDR3 is CASSPHGGAGPTDTQYF. The CDR3 DNA reads as TGTGCCAGCAGCCCGCACGGTGGTGCGGGACCCACAGATACGCAGTATTTT.

The chain joins TRBV19 to TRBJ2-7; 9 bases are a match to TRBD1. With V trimmed by 3 bases and J by 3 bases, 6 bases remained unmatched. Germline CDR1 and CDR2: LNHDA and SQIVND (reference sequence). This CDR3 comprises 15 residues. CDR3 loop: CASSMMKGQGYEQYF. CDR3 in DNA: TGTGCCAGTAGTATGATGAAGGGACAGGGCTACGAGCAGTACTTC.

The gene calls are TRBV19 and TRBJ2-7; D may be TRBD1 or TRBD2 (5 bases each). V lost 5 bases and J lost 2, with 16 bases in between. The CDR3 sequence is 15 residues long. The germline V gene has CDR1 LNHDA and CDR2 SQIVND (reference sequence). The CDR3 nucleotides read TGTGCCAGTAGTGCCTATTCGGGACCCACCTACGAGCAGTACTTC. This gives the protein CASSAYSGPTYEQYF.

V usage is TRBV13 and J usage is TRBJ2-7, with a possible D match to TRBD2 (6 bases). The length of the CDR3 is 15 residues. V lost 5 bases and J 6 bases, leaving 20 bases between the germline ends. The germline gives CDR1 PRHDT, CDR2 FYEKMQ (reference sequence). The CDR3 nucleotides read TGTGCCAGCAGCCGGTCGAGACTAGGCATAGGCGAGCAGTACTTC. This translates into CASSRSRLGIGEQYF.

V and J are TRBV5-1 and TRBJ1-2, with 10 bases identical to TRBD1. CDR3 length: 20 amino acids. From germline, CDR1 is SGHRS and CDR2 YFSETQ. J was trimmed by 0 bases and V by 0 bases; bases with no gene match: 14. CDR3 in amino acids: CASSLVRRDRGQRPNYGYTF. In DNA, the CDR3 is TGCGCCAGCAGCTTGGTACGGCGGGACAGGGGACAACGACCTAACTATGGCTACACCTTC. Based on the CDR3 plus reference TRBV5-1 and TRBJ1-2, the full variable domain is KAGVTQTPRYLIKTRGQQVTLSCSPISGHRSVSWYQQTPGQGLQFLFEYFSETQRNKGNFPGRFSGRQFSNSRSEMNVSTLELGDSALYLCASSLVRRDRGQRPNYGYTFGSGTRLTVV.

The rearrangement joins TRBV14 to TRBJ1-1; D might be TRBD1 (6 bases). V was clipped by 2 bases and J by 6 bases, with 13 bases between them. The CDR3 length is 14 residues. Germline V gene sequence: CDR1 SGHDN, CDR2 FVKESK. The CDR3 nucleotides are TGTGCCAGCAGCCAACAGGGGATGGGACCTGAAGCTTTCTTT. Translated: CASSQQGMGPEAFF.

V usage is TRBV7-9 and J usage is TRBJ2-1; weak D call: TRBD2 (5 bases). Germline CDR1 reads SEHNR; CDR2 reads FQNEAQ (reference sequence). With 1 base removed from V and 9 bases from J, the gap between germline ends came to 7 bases. This CDR3 is 12 amino acids long. The CDR3 here is CASSLGAVEQFF. The CDR3 coding sequence is TGTGCCAGCAGCTTAGGAGCGGTTGAGCAGTTCTTC.

The genes are TRBV5-5 and TRBJ2-1; a weak D match, TRBD1 (6 bases). Germline values: CDR1 SGHKS, CDR2 YYEKEE (reference sequence). The CDR3 length is 13 residues. Trimming removed 0 bases at V and 9 bases at J, with 10 bases between. CDR3 in amino acids: CASSLDRVAEQFF. The DNA of the CDR3 is TGTGCCAGCAGCTTGGACAGGGTAGCTGAGCAGTTCTTC.

This chain links TRBV27 with TRBJ2-5; no reliable D call. With 0 bases removed from V and 3 bases from J, the gap between germline ends came to 23 bases. This CDR3 comprises 19 residues. Germline V CDR1 and CDR2: MNHEY, SMNVEV (reference sequence). CDR3 in amino acids: CASSLSATFPLVPEETQYF. The CDR3 DNA follows: TGTGCCAGCAGTTTATCCGCGACTTTTCCCCTGGTTCCTGAAGAGACCCAGTACTTC.

This chain uses TRBV15 with TRBJ2-2, with TRBD2 identical over 10 bases. This CDR3 contains 17 residues. Germline V gene lookup returns CDR1 LNHNV and CDR2 YYDKDF (reference sequence). J was trimmed by 6 bases and V by 0 bases; bases with no gene match: 7. The DNA for the CDR3 is TGTGCCACCAGCAGAGATCGGGGGACTAGCGTCGCCGGGGAGCTGTTTTTT. It specifies CATSRDRGTSVAGELFF.

The rearrangement joins TRBV15 to TRBJ2-2; D could derive from TRBD1 or TRBD2 (6 bases each). This CDR3 contains 19 residues. The ends were cut back, 2 bases at V and 0 bases at J, with 19 bases in the middle. CDR1 and CDR2 from the germline V gene are LNHNV and YYDKDF (reference sequence). Here the CDR3 reads CATSRYPWGDMSNTGELFF. In nucleotides, the CDR3 is TGTGCCACCAGCAGATACCCTTGGGGGGACATGTCGAACACCGGGGAGCTGTTTTTT. Using reference TRBV15 and TRBJ2-2 for the parts outside the CDR3, the full variable domain is DAMVIQNPRYQVTQFGKPVTLSCSQTLNHNVMYWYQQKSSQAPKLLFHYYDKDFNNEADTPDNFQSRRPNTSFCFLDIRSPGLGDTAMYLCATSRYPWGDMSNTGELFFGEGSRLTVL.

This clone was observed once. This chain joins TRBV19 and TRBJ1-5; the D is unclear. Trimming pared 7 bases from V and 1 base from J, leaving 11 bases between. CDR1 and CDR2 from the germline V gene are LNHDA and SQIVND (reference sequence). CDR3 length: 14 residues. Here the CDR3 DNA reads TGTGCCAGTAAAGTGATGCGGAGCAATCAGCCCCAGCATTTT. It codes for CASKVMRSNQPQHF.

This chain connects TRBV19 to TRBJ1-1, with 11 positions matching TRBD1. Germline loops: CDR1 LNHDA, CDR2 SQIVND (reference sequence). This CDR3 has 14 amino acids. V lost 6 bases to trimming and J lost 4 bases; unmatched junction nucleotides: 4. The CDR3 loop reads CASRRTGGFTEAFF. The CDR3 DNA reads TGTGCCAGTAGAAGGACAGGGGGCTTCACTGAAGCTTTCTTT.

With respect to this clone: A read error is possible here, since a much larger clone lies one base away. Distinct nucleotide sequences in the sample also encode this CDR3. CDR3 sequence: CASSVSTDTQYF. CDR3 DNA: TGTGCCAGCAGCGTAAGCACAGATACGCAGTATTTT. The chain combines TRBV9 with TRBJ2-3; D gene ambiguous. V gave up 1 base and J gave up 0 bases, with 0 bases separating them. The length of the CDR3 is 12 residues. Germline values: CDR1 SGDLS, CDR2 YYNGEE.

CDR3 nucleotide sequence: TGCAGCGTTATTTCCTTGAGGGACGAGCAGTACTTC. The encoded protein is CSVISLRDEQYF. V and J are TRBV29-1 and TRBJ2-7; D possibly corresponds to TRBD2 (5 bases). Trimming removed 5 bases from V and 5 bases from J, with 13 bases in between. The CDR3 length is 12 residues. CDR1 and CDR2 (germline): SQVTM, ANQGSEA.

The J gene is TRBJ2-5, the V gene TRBV29-1, with a tentative D call TRBD2 (6 bases). V was trimmed by 0 bases and J by 0 bases, leaving 23 bases between them. From germline, CDR1 is SQVTM and CDR2 ANQGSEA. The CDR3 sequence is 19 residues long. For the CDR3, the DNA is TGCAGCGTTGAAGATCTGGCCGGGGAGGTGGGGATAAACCAAGAGACCCAGTACTTC. It is translated as CSVEDLAGEVGINQETQYF.